This entry lists 32 T cell receptor beta chains sequenced from one sample in a study of blood T cell repertoires in COVID-19. Produced via immunoSEQ multiplex PCR; TCRdb's table is partial and in-frame only. The data contain more than 300,000 clones, about 85% of them singletons. The material sequenced was PBMCs or T cells enriched from blood (not recorded which). The receptor source for this set is a woman between 25 and 40 years old who had recovered from COVID-19.

The chain combines TRBV19 with TRBJ1-2; D is uncertain. The CDR3 is 15 amino acids. Trimming removed 5 bases from V and 3 bases from J, with 16 bases in between. Looked up from germline, CDR1 is LNHDA and CDR2 is SQIVND (reference sequence). The chain's CDR3 is CASSFSRGGDYGYTF. The CDR3 DNA follows: TGTGCCAGTAGTTTTTCGCGGGGAGGTGACTATGGCTACACCTTC.

This chain links TRBV6-5 with TRBJ1-1, with a tentative D call TRBD1 (5 bases). Germline CDR1 reads MNHEY; CDR2 reads SVGAGI. Trimming took 4 bases from V and 1 from J, leaving 10 bases between them. The CDR3 loop spans 14 amino acids. The CDR3 protein is CASSSPTGNTEAFF. CDR3 coding DNA: TGTGCCAGCAGTTCCCCCACAGGGAACACTGAAGCTTTCTTT.

J is TRBJ1-1 and V is TRBV7-3; 8 bases agree with TRBD1. CDR1 is SGHTA, CDR2 FQGTGA, per germline. The CDR3 has 17 amino acids. Trimming cost V 5 bases and J 4 bases; bases outside gene matches: 15. CDR3 in DNA: TGTGCCAGCAGCCCCAGTCGCCAGGGGGCGCCGAGCACTGAAGCTTTCTTT. Protein product: CASSPSRQGAPSTEAFF.

The sample holds one count of this clone. The rearrangement links TRBV3-1 (or the pseudogene TRBV3-2) to TRBJ2-7; D might be TRBD1 (5 bases). The CDR3 consists of 15 residues. Germline CDR1 reads LGHDT; CDR2 reads YNNKEL (reference sequence). The ends were cut back, 4 bases at V and 2 bases at J, with 15 bases in the middle. DNA for the CDR3: TGTGCCAGCAGCCCCCGGCAGGACATGCCCTACGAGCAGTACTTC. Amino acids: CASSPRQDMPYEQYF.

V gene TRBV30 combines with J gene TRBJ1-5; TRBD1 aligns across 7 bases. With V trimmed by 3 bases and J by 5 bases, 16 bases remained unmatched. The CDR3 has 17 amino acids. The V gene's germline CDR1 is GTSNPN and CDR2 SVGIG (reference sequence). The DNA of the CDR3 is TGTGCCTGGAGCCGCGGTCCGACAGGGCGAAGTGATCAGCCCCAGCATTTT. This translates into CAWSRGPTGRSDQPQHF. Full variable domain (rest looked up from reference TRBV30 and TRBJ1-5): SQTIHQWPATLVQPVGSPLSLECTVEGTSNPNLYWYRQAAGRGLQLLFYSVGIGQISSEVPQNLSASRPQDRQFILSSKKLLLSDSGFYLCAWSRGPTGRSDQPQHFGDGTRLSIL.

The chain links TRBV19 to TRBJ1-5; the D gene is possibly TRBD1 (6 bases). Germline V gene data show CDR1 as LNHDA and CDR2 as SQIVND (reference sequence). V lost 1 base and J lost 4, with 11 bases in between. The CDR3 sequence is 15 residues long. The CDR3 coding sequence is TGTGCCAGTAGTATAGGTTACAGGGCTAATCAGCCCCAGCATTTT. Translation: CASSIGYRANQPQHF. The full variable domain, its missing parts supplied by reference TRBV19 and TRBJ1-5, is DGGITQSPKYLFRKEGQNVTLSCEQNLNHDAMYWYRQDPGQGLRLIYYSQIVNDFQKGDIAEGYSVSREKKESFPLTVTSAQKNPTAFYLCASSIGYRANQPQHFGDGTRLSIL.

This clone was found a few times. This chain connects TRBV27 to TRBJ1-5, with D tentatively TRBD1 (5 bases). CDR1 is MNHEY, CDR2 SMNVEV, per germline (reference sequence). This CDR3 comprises 15 residues. V lost 3 bases and J lost 3, with 12 bases in between. The CDR3 bases are TGTGCCAGCAGTTTCTCTTGGGACTTCAATCAGCCCCAGCATTTT. Translated, it gives CASSFSWDFNQPQHF.

The rearrangement links TRBV19 to TRBJ2-2, with TRBD2 identical over 8 bases. Germline loops: CDR1 LNHDA, CDR2 SQIVND (reference sequence). Trimming removed 5 bases from V and 4 bases from J; junction bases left unmatched: 6. The CDR3 has 15 amino acids. The CDR3: CASSYLGGATGELFF. DNA for the CDR3: TGTGCCAGTAGTTACCTCGGGGGGGCCACCGGGGAGCTGTTTTTT.

The chain uses TRBV6-5 and TRBJ1-3; 7 bases map to TRBD1. The CDR3 is made up of 15 amino acids. Looked up from germline, CDR1 is MNHEY and CDR2 is SVGAGI. V lost 5 bases to trimming and J lost 0 bases; unmatched junction nucleotides: 4. CDR3 in DNA: TGTGCCAGCAGTCGACAGGGACCCTCTGGAAACACCATATATTTT. Translating gives CASSRQGPSGNTIYF.

The V call is TRBV30, the J call TRBJ1-5; tentatively, D is TRBD1 (6 bases). The CDR3 consists of 16 residues. Between the trimmed V and J ends, which lost 2 bases and 5 bases, there was a span of 19 bases. Germline CDR1 is GTSNPN and CDR2 is SVGIG (reference sequence). CDR3 region: CAWSQKLGGGHQPQHF. As DNA, the CDR3 is TGTGCCTGGAGTCAAAAATTAGGGGGGGGCCATCAGCCCCAGCATTTT.

This clone has just one count. This chain links TRBV14 with TRBJ2-7; maybe TRBD1 (6 bases). Germline lookup yields CDR1 SGHDN and CDR2 FVKESK. The CDR3 totals 14 residues. V gave up 4 bases and J gave up 2 bases, with 12 bases separating them. Here the CDR3 DNA reads TGTGCCAGCAGCCTAAGACAGGAGACCTACGAGCAGTACTTC. Translating gives CASSLRQETYEQYF.

This clone was seen only once. The chain employs TRBV14 and TRBJ2-2, with 14 positions matching TRBD2. Germline values: CDR1 SGHDN, CDR2 FVKESK. The CDR3 is 19 amino acids. V dropped 3 bases and J dropped 4; count of bases not matched to a gene: 10. CDR3: CASSQRVYGLAGGTGELFF. CDR3 sequence (DNA): TGTGCCAGCAGCCAGAGAGTCTATGGACTAGCGGGGGGCACCGGGGAGCTGTTTTTT.

The chain combines TRBV6-4 with TRBJ2-2, with 11 nucleotides matching TRBD1. Per germline, CDR1 MRHNA and CDR2 SNTAGT. The V gene end was trimmed by 6 bases and the J gene end by 7 bases; junction bases not matched to a gene: 13. The CDR3 sequence is 17 residues long. In nucleotides, the CDR3 is TGTGCCAGCAGGGCGGATTGGAGGACAGGGGGCATCGGGGAGCTGTTTTTT. It translates to CASRADWRTGGIGELFF.

V is TRBV30 and J is TRBJ2-1; 8 nucleotides align to TRBD2. The V gene end was trimmed by 1 base and the J gene end by 8 bases; junction bases not matched to a gene: 16. CDR3 length: 17 residues. Germline V gives CDR1 GTSNPN, CDR2 SVGIG (reference sequence). The CDR3 loop reads CAWSAGILAGGGDEQFF. In DNA form, the CDR3 reads TGTGCCTGGAGTGCGGGAATCCTGGCGGGGGGAGGGGATGAGCAGTTCTTC.

Turning to this clone: Other DNA sequences of this sample code for an identical CDR3. The chain recombines TRBV29-1 with TRBJ1-2, with D unresolved. This CDR3 is built from 12 residues. Trimming removed 6 bases at V and 5 bases at J, with 13 bases between. The germline V gene encodes CDR1 SQVTM and CDR2 ANQGSEA. CDR3 DNA sequence: TGCAGCGTCCCCAGGCAAGGTTATGGCTACACCTTC. Translated, it gives CSVPRQGYGYTF. Full variable domain (rest looked up from reference TRBV29-1 and TRBJ1-2): SAVISQKPSRDICQRGTSLTIQCQVDSQVTMMFWYRQQPGQSLTLIATANQGSEATYESGFVIDKFPISRPNLTFSTLTVSNMSPEDSSIYLCSVPRQGYGYTFGSGTRLTVV.

The chain couples TRBV5-4 to TRBJ2-1, with a weak D call TRBD1 (6 bases). This CDR3 is built from 16 residues. Germline lookup yields CDR1 SGHNT and CDR2 YYREEE (reference sequence). Trimming cost V 5 bases and J 0 bases, with 15 bases left between them. CDR3 protein: CASSLSGGSSYNEQFF. The CDR3 bases are TGTGCCAGCAGTCTTTCTGGGGGCAGCTCCTACAATGAGCAGTTCTTC.

The V and J genes are TRBV10-2 and TRBJ2-1, with 11 bases matching TRBD2. Germline CDR1 reads WSHSY; CDR2 reads SAAADI. V gave up 4 bases and J gave up 0 bases; unmatched junction bases: 11. The CDR3 is made up of 19 amino acids. The CDR3 bases are TGCGCCAGCAGTGGAGGGAGACTAGCGGGGATGAGCTCCTACAATGAGCAGTTCTTC. It yields the protein CASSGGRLAGMSSYNEQFF.

The chain employs TRBV19 and TRBJ2-3; 9 positions match TRBD1. The trim removed 3 bases at V and 2 bases at J, leaving 9 bases unmatched. Germline-derived CDR1 and CDR2 are LNHDA and SQIVND (reference sequence). This CDR3 contains 17 residues. CDR3 bases: TGTGCCAGTAGTATGTATGGGACAGGGCTGATCACAGATACGCAGTATTTT. Protein: CASSMYGTGLITDTQYF.

The chain combines TRBV7-9 with TRBJ2-7; tentative D call: TRBD2 (7 bases). This CDR3 has 14 residues. Trimming removed 5 bases from V and 7 bases from J, with 18 bases in between. Per the germline V gene, CDR1 is SEHNR and CDR2 is FQNEAQ (reference sequence). The CDR3 here is CASSARDTGGEQYF. The DNA for the CDR3 is TGTGCCAGCAGCGCCCGGGACACCGGGGGGGAGCAGTACTTC.

This sequence joins TRBV12-1 and TRBJ1-5; TRBD1, as called in the table, went unchecked against the DNA. TRBV12-1 has pseudogene status. The CDR3 consists of 20 residues. CDR3 loop: CASSLRRLDRDTYSNQPQHF. The CDR3 DNA follows: TGTGCCAGCAGCCTCCGCCGCCTGGACAGGGACACATATAGCAATCAGCCCCAGCATTTT.

V and J are TRBV27 and TRBJ2-1; 10 nucleotides line up with TRBD2. Germline loops: CDR1 MNHEY, CDR2 SMNVEV (reference sequence). CDR3 length: 15 amino acids. V dropped 6 bases and J dropped 5; count of bases not matched to a gene: 7. CDR3 sequence (DNA): TGTGCCAGCAGAAAAACTAGCGGGGTTAACAATGAGCAGTTCTTC. This translates into CASRKTSGVNNEQFF.

This CDR3 reads CASSQDRGAGWFEQYF. CDR3 nucleotides: TGTGCCAGCAGCCAAGATCGGGGGGCAGGTTGGTTCGAGCAGTACTTC. This chain joins TRBV14 and TRBJ2-7, with D possibly TRBD2 on 7 matching bases. The CDR3 is 16 residues long. From germline, CDR1 is SGHDN and CDR2 FVKESK. The V end lost 0 bases, the J end lost 6 bases, and 18 bases lay between the germline ends.

The chain is built from TRBV5-5 and TRBJ1-5; TRBD1 might be the D (6 bases). Germline V gene sequence: CDR1 SGHKS, CDR2 YYEKEE (reference sequence). Trimming took 0 bases from V and 5 from J, leaving 15 bases between them. The CDR3 is 16 amino acids. The CDR3 loop reads CASSLGTALGHQPQHF. The CDR3 bases are TGTGCCAGCAGCTTGGGGACAGCCCTGGGGCATCAGCCCCAGCATTTT. Full variable domain (rest looked up from reference TRBV5-5 and TRBJ1-5): DAGVTQSPTHLIKTRGQQVTLRCSPISGHKSVSWYQQVLGQGPQFIFQYYEKEERGRGNFPDRFSARQFPNYSSELNVNALLLGDSALYLCASSLGTALGHQPQHFGDGTRLSIL.

The gene calls are TRBV30 and TRBJ1-5; 9 bases line up with TRBD1. The CDR3 totals 16 residues. Germline CDR1 and CDR2: GTSNPN and SVGIG (reference sequence). The V segment lost 2 bases and the J segment 2 bases; nucleotides outside the gene matches: 7. This chain's CDR3 is CAWSFTGGSGNQPQHF. The CDR3 nucleotides are TGTGCCTGGAGTTTTACAGGGGGCTCGGGCAATCAGCCCCAGCATTTT.

This clone was detected only a few times. The chain joins TRBV29-1 to TRBJ2-2; tentatively, D is TRBD1 (5 bases). This CDR3 comprises 11 residues. Germline V lookup: CDR1 SQVTM, CDR2 ANQGSEA. V lost 7 bases and J lost 6, with 9 bases in between. CDR3 loop: CSAQGSGELFF. The CDR3 region has the DNA TGCAGCGCTCAGGGTTCCGGGGAGCTGTTTTTT.

The V gene is TRBV5-1, the J gene TRBJ1-4; no firm D call. Between the trimmed V and J ends, which lost 2 bases and 4 bases, there was a span of 15 bases. CDR1 is SGHRS, CDR2 YFSETQ, per germline. This CDR3 spans 16 amino acids. The CDR3 loop is CASSFEPTRGNEKLFF. The CDR3 nucleotides read TGCGCCAGCAGCTTCGAGCCAACACGGGGTAATGAAAAACTGTTTTTT.

The rearrangement uses TRBV28 and TRBJ2-7; 7 positions agree with TRBD1. The CDR3 has 14 amino acids. Germline assignment: CDR1 MDHEN and CDR2 SYDVKM. Losses at the gene ends were 3 bases for V and 5 bases for J; bases not matched to a gene: 7. CDR3 in amino acids: CASSLGDRAHEQYF. DNA for the CDR3: TGTGCCAGCAGTTTGGGAGACAGGGCACACGAGCAGTACTTC.

V is TRBV6-5 and J is TRBJ1-1; 7 nucleotides agree with TRBD1. Germline values: CDR1 MNHEY, CDR2 SVGAGI. J gave up 8 bases and V 0 bases, and 9 bases lay outside the gene matches. The CDR3 contains 15 residues. This chain's CDR3 is CASSYSIGGIREAFF. The CDR3 nucleotides read TGTGCCAGCAGTTACTCGATAGGGGGCATCCGAGAAGCTTTCTTT.

The chain couples TRBV5-1 to TRBJ2-3; 10 bases are a match to TRBD2. Trimming removed 0 bases from V and 4 bases from J; junction bases left unmatched: 5. The germline V gene encodes CDR1 SGHRS and CDR2 YFSETQ. The CDR3 runs to 16 residues. In DNA form, the CDR3 reads TGCGCCAGCAGCTTGGCGCTAGCGGGGGCGGCAGATACGCAGTATTTT. Its protein is CASSLALAGAADTQYF.

V usage is TRBV7-2 and J usage is TRBJ1-1; D remains ambiguous. Germline V gene data show CDR1 as SGHTA and CDR2 as FQGNSA. V was shortened by 1 base and J by 1 base, with 16 bases between the two germline ends. This CDR3 contains 17 residues. CDR3 sequence (DNA): TGTGCCAGCAGCTTAGATTTCTTTGACCGAGGGAACACTGAAGCTTTCTTT. Encoded protein: CASSLDFFDRGNTEAFF.

The rearrangement joins TRBV9 to TRBJ2-3, with TRBD2 matching over 11 bases. CDR1 is SGDLS, CDR2 YYNGEE, per germline. V was clipped by 4 bases and J by 2 bases; unmatched bases: 6. CDR3 length equals 16 residues. As DNA, the CDR3 is TGTGCCAGCAGCCTTCCGGGACTAGCGGACACAGATACGCAGTATTTT. It yields the protein CASSLPGLADTDTQYF. Looking up the rest from reference TRBV9 and TRBJ2-3 gives the full variable domain: DSGVTQTPKHLITATGQRVTLRCSPRSGDLSVYWYQQSLDQGLQFLIQYYNGEERAKGNILERFSAQQFPDLHSELNLSSLELGDSALYFCASSLPGLADTDTQYFGPGTRLTVL.

This clone was recorded only once. V and J are TRBV18 and TRBJ1-3; D ambiguous. CDR1 and CDR2 from the germline V gene are KGHSH and LQKENI. Trimming left V 0 bases short and J 0 bases short, with 12 bases between. The CDR3 is made up of 17 amino acids. Here the CDR3 reads CASSPPSGRNSGNTIYF. The CDR3 DNA is TGTGCCAGCTCACCACCTTCTGGCAGAAACTCTGGAAACACCATATATTTT.